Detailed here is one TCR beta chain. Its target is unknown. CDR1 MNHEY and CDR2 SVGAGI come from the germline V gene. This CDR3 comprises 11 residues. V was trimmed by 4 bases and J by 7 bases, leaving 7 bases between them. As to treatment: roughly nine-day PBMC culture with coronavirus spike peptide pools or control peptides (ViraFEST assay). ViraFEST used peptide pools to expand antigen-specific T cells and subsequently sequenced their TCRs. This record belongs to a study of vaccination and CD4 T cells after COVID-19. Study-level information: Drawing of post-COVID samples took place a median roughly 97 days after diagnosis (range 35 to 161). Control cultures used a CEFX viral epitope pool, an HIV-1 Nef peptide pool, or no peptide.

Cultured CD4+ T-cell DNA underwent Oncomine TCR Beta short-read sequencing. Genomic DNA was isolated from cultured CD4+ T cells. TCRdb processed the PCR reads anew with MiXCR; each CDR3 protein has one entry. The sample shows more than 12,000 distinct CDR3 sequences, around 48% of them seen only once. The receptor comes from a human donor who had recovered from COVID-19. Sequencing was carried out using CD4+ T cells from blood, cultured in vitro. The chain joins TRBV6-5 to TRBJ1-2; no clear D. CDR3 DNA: TGTGCCAGCAGTTCTTATGCTGGCTACACCTTC. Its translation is CASSSYAGYTF.